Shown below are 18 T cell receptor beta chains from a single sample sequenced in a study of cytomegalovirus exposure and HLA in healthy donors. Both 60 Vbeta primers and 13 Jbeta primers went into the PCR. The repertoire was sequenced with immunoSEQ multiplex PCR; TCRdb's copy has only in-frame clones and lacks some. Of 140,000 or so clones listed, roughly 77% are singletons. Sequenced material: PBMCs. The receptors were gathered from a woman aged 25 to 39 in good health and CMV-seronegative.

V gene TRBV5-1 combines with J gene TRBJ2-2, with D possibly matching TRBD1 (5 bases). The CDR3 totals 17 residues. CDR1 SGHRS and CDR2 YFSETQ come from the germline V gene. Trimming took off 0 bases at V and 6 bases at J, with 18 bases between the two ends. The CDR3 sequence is CASSLAVQGLPSGELFF. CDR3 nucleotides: TGCGCCAGCAGCTTGGCCGTTCAGGGCCTCCCGTCCGGGGAGCTGTTTTTT.

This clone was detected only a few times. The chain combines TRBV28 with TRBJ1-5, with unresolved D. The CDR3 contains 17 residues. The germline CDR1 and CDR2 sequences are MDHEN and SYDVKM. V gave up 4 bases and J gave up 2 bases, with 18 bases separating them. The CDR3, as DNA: TGTGCCAGCAGTTACTGGGCCGGGGAGGGTCGCAATCAGCCCCAGCATTTT. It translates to CASSYWAGEGRNQPQHF. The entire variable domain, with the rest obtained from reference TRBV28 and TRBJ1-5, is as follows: DVKVTQSSRYLVKRTGEKVFLECVQDMDHENMFWYRQDPGLGLRLIYFSYDVKMKEKGDIPEGYSVSREKKERFSLILESASTNQTSMYLCASSYWAGEGRNQPQHFGDGTRLSIL.

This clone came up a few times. CDR3 nucleotides: TGTGCCAGCCAGGGGGTGGGCCATCAGCCCCAGCATTTT. Encoded protein: CASQGVGHQPQHF. The chain couples TRBV19 to TRBJ1-5; 7 nucleotides agree with TRBD1. The CDR3 is made up of 13 amino acids. V was pared by 9 bases and J by 5 bases, with 7 bases of the junction left unmatched. The V gene's germline CDR1 is LNHDA and CDR2 SQIVND (reference sequence).

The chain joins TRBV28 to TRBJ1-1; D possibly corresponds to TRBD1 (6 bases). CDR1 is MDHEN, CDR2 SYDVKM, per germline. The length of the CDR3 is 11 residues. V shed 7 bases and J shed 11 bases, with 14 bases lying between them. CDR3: CASTIQGWAFF. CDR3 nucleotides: TGTGCCAGCACTATACAGGGTTGGGCTTTCTTT.

DNA of the CDR3: TGTGCCAGTAGCGAGATACAGGGGGAGCTCGTTAACTATGGCTACACCTTC. Translating it yields CASSEIQGELVNYGYTF. J is TRBJ1-2 and V is TRBV19, with 8 nucleotides matching TRBD1. Germline V gene lookup returns CDR1 LNHDA and CDR2 SQIVND (reference sequence). The J segment lost 1 base and the V segment lost 6 bases, leaving 13 bases of the junction unmatched. CDR3 size: 17 residues.

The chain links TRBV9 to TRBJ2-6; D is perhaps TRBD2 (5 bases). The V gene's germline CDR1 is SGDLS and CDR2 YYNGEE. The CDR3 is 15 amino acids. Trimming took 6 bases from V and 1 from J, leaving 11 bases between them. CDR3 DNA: TGTGCCAGCACCAGCCGGGGATCTGGGGCCAACGTCCTGACTTTC. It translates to CASTSRGSGANVLTF.

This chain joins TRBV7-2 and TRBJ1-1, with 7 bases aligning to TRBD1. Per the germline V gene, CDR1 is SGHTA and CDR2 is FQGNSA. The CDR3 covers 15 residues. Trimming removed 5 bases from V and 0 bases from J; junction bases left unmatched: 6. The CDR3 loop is CASSLWDRLNTEAFF. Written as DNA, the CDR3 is TGTGCCAGCAGCCTGTGGGACAGACTGAACACTGAAGCTTTCTTT.

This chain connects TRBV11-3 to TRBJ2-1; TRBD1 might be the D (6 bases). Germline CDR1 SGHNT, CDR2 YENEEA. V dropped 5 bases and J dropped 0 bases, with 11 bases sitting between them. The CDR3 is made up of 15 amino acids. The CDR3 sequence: CASSPRQVSYNEQFF. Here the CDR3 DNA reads TGTGCCAGCAGCCCACGACAGGTCTCCTACAATGAGCAGTTCTTC.

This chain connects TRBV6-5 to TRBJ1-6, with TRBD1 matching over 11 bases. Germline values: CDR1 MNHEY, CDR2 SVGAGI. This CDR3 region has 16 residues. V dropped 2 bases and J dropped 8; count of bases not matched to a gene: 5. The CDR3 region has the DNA TGTGCCAGCAGTTACGGGGGGACAGGGGGAGATTCACCCCTCCACTTT. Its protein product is CASSYGGTGGDSPLHF.

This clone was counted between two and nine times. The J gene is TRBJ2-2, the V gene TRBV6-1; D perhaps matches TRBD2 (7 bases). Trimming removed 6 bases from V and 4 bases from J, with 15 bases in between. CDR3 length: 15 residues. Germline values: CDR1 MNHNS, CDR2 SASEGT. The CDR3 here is CASRKEGGVTGELFF. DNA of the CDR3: TGTGCCAGCAGGAAAGAAGGGGGGGTCACCGGGGAGCTGTTTTTT.

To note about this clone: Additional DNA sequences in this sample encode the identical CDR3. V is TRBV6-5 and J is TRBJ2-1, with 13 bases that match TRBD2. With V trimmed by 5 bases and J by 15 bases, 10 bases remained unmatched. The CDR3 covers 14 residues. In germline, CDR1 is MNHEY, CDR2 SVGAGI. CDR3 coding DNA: TGTGCCAGCAGTCAACTAGCGGGAGGGGGGTCGCCGTTCTTC. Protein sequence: CASSQLAGGGSPFF.

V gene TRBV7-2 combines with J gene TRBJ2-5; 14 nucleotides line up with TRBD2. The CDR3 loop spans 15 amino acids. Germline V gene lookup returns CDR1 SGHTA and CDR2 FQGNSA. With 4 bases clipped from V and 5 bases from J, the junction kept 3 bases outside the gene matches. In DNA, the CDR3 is TGTGCCAGCAGCTGGACTAGCGGGGGGCGGGAGACCCAGTACTTC. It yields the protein CASSWTSGGRETQYF.

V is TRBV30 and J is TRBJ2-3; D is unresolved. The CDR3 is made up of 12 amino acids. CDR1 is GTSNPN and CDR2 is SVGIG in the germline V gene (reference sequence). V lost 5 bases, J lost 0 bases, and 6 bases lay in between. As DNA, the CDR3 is TGTGCCTGGGGCCCCAGCACAGATACGCAGTATTTT. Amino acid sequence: CAWGPSTDTQYF.

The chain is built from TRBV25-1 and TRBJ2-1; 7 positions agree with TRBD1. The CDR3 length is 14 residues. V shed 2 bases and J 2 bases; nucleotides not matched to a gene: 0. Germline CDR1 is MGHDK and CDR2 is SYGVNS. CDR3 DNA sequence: TGTGCCAGCAGTGAACAGGGGGCCTACAATGAGCAGTTCTTC. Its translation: CASSEQGAYNEQFF.

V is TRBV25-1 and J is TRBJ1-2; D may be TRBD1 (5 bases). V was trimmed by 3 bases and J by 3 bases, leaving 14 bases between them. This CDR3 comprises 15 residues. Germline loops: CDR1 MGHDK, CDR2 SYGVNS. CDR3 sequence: CASSEPRQGDYGYTF. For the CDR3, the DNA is TGTGCCAGCAGTGAGCCCCGCCAGGGTGACTATGGCTACACCTTC.

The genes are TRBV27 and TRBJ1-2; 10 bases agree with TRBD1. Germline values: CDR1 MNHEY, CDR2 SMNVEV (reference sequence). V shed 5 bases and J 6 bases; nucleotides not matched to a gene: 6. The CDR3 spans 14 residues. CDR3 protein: CASSPLGQGDGYTF. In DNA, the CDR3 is TGTGCCAGCAGTCCCCTTGGACAGGGGGATGGCTACACCTTC.

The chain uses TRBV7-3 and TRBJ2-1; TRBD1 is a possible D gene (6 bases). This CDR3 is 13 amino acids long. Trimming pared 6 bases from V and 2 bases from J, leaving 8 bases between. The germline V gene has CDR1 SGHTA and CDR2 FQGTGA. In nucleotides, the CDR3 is TGTGCCAGCAGTAGACAGGCCTACAATGAGCAGTTCTTC. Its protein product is CASSRQAYNEQFF. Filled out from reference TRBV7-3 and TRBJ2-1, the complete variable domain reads GAGVSQTPSNKVTEKGKYVELRCDPISGHTALYWYRQSLGQGPEFLIYFQGTGAADDSGLPNDRFFAVRPEGSVSTLKIQRTERGDSAVYLCASSRQAYNEQFFGPGTRLTVL.

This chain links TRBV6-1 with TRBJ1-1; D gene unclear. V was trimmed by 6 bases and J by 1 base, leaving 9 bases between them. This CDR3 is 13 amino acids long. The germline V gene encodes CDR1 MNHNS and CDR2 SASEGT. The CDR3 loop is CASRPSGNTEAFF. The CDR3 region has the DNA TGTGCCAGCAGGCCCTCGGGGAACACTGAAGCTTTCTTT.